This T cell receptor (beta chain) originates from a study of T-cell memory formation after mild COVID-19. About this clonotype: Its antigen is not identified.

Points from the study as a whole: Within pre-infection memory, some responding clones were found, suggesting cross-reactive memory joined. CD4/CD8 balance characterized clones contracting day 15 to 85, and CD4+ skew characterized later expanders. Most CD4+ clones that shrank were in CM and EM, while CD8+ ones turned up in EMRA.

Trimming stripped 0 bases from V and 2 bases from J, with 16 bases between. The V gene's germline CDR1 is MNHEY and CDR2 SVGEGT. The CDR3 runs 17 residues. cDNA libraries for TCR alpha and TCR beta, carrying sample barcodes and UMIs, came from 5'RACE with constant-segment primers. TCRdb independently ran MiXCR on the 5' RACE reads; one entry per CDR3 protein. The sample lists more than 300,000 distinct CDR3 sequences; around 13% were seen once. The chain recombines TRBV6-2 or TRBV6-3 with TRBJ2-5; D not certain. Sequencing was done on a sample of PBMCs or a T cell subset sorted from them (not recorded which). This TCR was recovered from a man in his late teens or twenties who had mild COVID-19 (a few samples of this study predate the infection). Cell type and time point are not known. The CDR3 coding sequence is TGTGCCAGCAGTTACTCCCCCGACCACGGATCTCAAGAGACCCAGTACTTC. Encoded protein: CASSYSPDHGSQETQYF.